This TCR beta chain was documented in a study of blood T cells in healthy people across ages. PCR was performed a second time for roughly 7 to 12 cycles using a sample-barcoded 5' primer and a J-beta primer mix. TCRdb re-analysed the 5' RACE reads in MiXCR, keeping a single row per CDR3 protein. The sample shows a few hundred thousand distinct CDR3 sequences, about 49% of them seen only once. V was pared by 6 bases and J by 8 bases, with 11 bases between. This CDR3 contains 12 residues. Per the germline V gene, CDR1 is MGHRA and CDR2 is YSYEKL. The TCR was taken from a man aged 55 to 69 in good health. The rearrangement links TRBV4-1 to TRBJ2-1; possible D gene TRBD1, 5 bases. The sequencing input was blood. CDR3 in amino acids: CASSRVGDEQFF. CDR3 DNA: TGCGCCAGCAGTAGGGTAGGGGATGAGCAGTTCTTC.